The following is a T cell receptor (beta chain) sequence with its context. These data come from a study of blood T cell repertoires in COVID-19. Study information: COVID-19 samples collected from the United States, Italy and Spain covered acute and convalescent phases.

Sequencing was performed with immunoSEQ multiplex PCR; in TCRdb, only in-frame clones are kept and a portion is missing. The profile shows about 130,000 clones, roughly 90% of them singletons. The sample was peripheral blood. This sequence was found in a man between 65 and 85 years old with active COVID-19.

This CDR3 reads CASSLRLEAFF. For the CDR3, the DNA is TGTGCCAGTAGTCTGCGACTTGAAGCTTTCTTT. This sequence joins TRBV19 and TRBJ1-1; D is ambiguous. The V gene lost 5 bases and the J gene lost 7 bases, with 8 bases spanning the gap. There are 11 residues in the CDR3. CDR1 and CDR2 from the germline V gene are LNHDA and SQIVND (reference sequence).